These 7 T cell receptor beta chains were sequenced from one sample in a study of blood T cell repertoires in COVID-19. The protocol was immunoSEQ multiplex PCR, while the TCRdb copy is restricted to in-frame clones and leaves out a portion. The data show about 95,000 clones, approximately 84% seen once. Sequenced sample: peripheral blood. The receptors derive from a man aged 80 or over with active or convalescent COVID-19.

The chain recombines TRBV24-1 with TRBJ2-5; D remains unclear. The germline V gene encodes CDR1 KGHDR and CDR2 SFDVKD. Trimming cost V 6 bases and J 5 bases, with 12 bases left between them. The CDR3 totals 13 residues. CDR3 DNA sequence: TGTGCCACCAGTAAGGTCTGCAGGGAGACCCAGTACTTC. The encoded protein is CATSKVCRETQYF.

V gene TRBV9 combines with J gene TRBJ1-2; TRBD1 agrees at 11 bases. The germline V gene encodes CDR1 SGDLS and CDR2 YYNGEE. J lost 5 bases, V lost 3 bases, and 6 bases had no gene match. The CDR3 has 15 residues. The CDR3 spells CASSAGQGAGYGYTF. CDR3 nucleotide sequence: TGTGCCAGCAGCGCCGGACAGGGGGCGGGGTATGGCTACACCTTC. Full variable domain (rest looked up from reference TRBV9 and TRBJ1-2): DSGVTQTPKHLITATGQRVTLRCSPRSGDLSVYWYQQSLDQGLQFLIQYYNGEERAKGNILERFSAQQFPDLHSELNLSSLELGDSALYFCASSAGQGAGYGYTFGSGTRLTVV.

The chain is built from TRBV27 and TRBJ2-7, with TRBD1 identical over 10 bases. CDR3 length: 15 amino acids. The germline CDR1 and CDR2 sequences are MNHEY and SMNVEV (reference sequence). The ends lost 8 bases at V and 1 base at J; junction bases unmatched: 8. CDR3 coding DNA: TGTGCCAGCGCTCCGGGACAGGGGCTATCCTACGAGCAGTACTTC. Translation: CASAPGQGLSYEQYF.

This rearrangement joins TRBV11-3 to TRBJ2-5, with TRBD2 matching 11 bases. The CDR3 is 15 amino acids. Germline V gene lookup returns CDR1 SGHNT and CDR2 YENEEA. V shed 5 bases and J 2 bases; nucleotides not matched to a gene: 4. The CDR3 sequence: CASSPGTSGQETQYF. Here the CDR3 DNA reads TGTGCCAGCAGCCCTGGGACTAGCGGACAAGAGACCCAGTACTTC.

This clone was seen a few times. V gene TRBV12-5 combines with J gene TRBJ1-5; possible D gene TRBD1, 5 bases. Germline CDR1 and CDR2: LGHNT and FRNRAP. The V end was cut by 1 base, the J end by 5 bases, with 15 bases between. The CDR3 runs 16 residues. For the CDR3, the DNA is TGTGCTAGTGGTTTGGACCCAGTTACAGGAGATCAGCCCCAGCATTTT. Translating it yields CASGLDPVTGDQPQHF.

The rearrangement links TRBV7-2 to TRBJ1-2; 7 bases match TRBD1. The germline gives CDR1 SGHTA, CDR2 FQGNSA. The J segment lost 3 bases and the V segment lost 2 bases, leaving 6 bases of the junction unmatched. The CDR3 contains 15 residues. In nucleotides, the CDR3 is TGTGCCAGCAGCTTAATCCAGGGGGTTCACTATGGCTACACCTTC. It specifies CASSLIQGVHYGYTF.

The chain has TRBV5-1 and TRBJ1-1; D might be TRBD1 (6 bases). V was shortened by 0 bases and J by 6 bases, with 15 bases between the two germline ends. The germline V gene has CDR1 SGHRS and CDR2 YFSETQ. This CDR3 has 15 residues. The CDR3 nucleotides are TGCGCCAGCAGCTTGGAGGGACATATGGGCGCTGAAGCTTTCTTT. This translates into CASSLEGHMGAEAFF.